This T cell receptor beta chain is drawn from a study of T cells in Graves' hyperthyroidism and ophthalmopathy. V lost 4 bases and J lost 4, with 11 bases in between. This CDR3 contains 14 residues. Germline CDR1 MGHDK, CDR2 SYGVNS. Stable hyperthyroidism: no ophthalmopathy progression over 18 months of follow-up. From RNA transcripts, TCR beta CDR3 regions were amplified. HTBI primers were the set used in a first-round RT-PCR of the TCR CDR3. From the multiplex PCR reads, TCRdb called clonotypes with MiXCR, one entry per CDR3 protein. The table lists 300,000 to 350,000 distinct CDR3 sequences, over 11% of them singletons.

This clonotype originated in a woman aged 25-40 years with Graves' hyperthyroidism. The chain couples TRBV25-1 to TRBJ2-1; D is ambiguous. Specimen: blood. The CDR3 DNA is TGTGCCAGCAGTGGGTGGACCATGTACAATGAGCAGTTCTTC. Protein product: CASSGWTMYNEQFF.